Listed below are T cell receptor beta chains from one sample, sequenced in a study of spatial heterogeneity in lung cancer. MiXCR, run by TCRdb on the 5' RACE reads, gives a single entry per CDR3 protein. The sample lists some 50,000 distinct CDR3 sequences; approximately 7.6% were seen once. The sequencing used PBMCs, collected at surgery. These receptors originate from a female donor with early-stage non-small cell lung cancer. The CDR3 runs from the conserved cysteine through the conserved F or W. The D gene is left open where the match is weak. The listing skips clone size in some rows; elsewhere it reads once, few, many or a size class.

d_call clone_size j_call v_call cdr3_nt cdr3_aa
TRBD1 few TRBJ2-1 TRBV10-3 TGTGCCATCTCCGCCGGACAGGGATCGTACAATGAGCAGTTCTTC CAISAGQGSYNEQFF
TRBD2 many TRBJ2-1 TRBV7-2 TGTGCCAGCAGAGCCGGCGGGGGGAATGGCAATGAGCAGTTCTTC CASRAGGGNGNEQFF
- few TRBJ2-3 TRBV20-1 TGCAGTGCTAGAGCGCGGACAGATACGCAGTATTTT CSARARTDTQYF
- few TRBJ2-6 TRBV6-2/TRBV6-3 TGTGCCAGCAGGAACGGTTACTCTGGGGCCAACGTCCTGACTTTC CASRNGYSGANVLTF
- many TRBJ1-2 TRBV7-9 TGTGCCAGCAGCTTAGCGCGGGTGGGGCCGGGGGACTACACCTTC CASSLARVGPGDYTF
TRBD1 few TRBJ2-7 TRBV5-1 TGCGCCAGCAGCGAGCTACAGGGGGCCTACGAGCAGTACTTC CASSELQGAYEQYF
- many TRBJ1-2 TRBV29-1 TGCAGCGTTGATAGGGCAGGACAATACTATGGCTACACCTTC CSVDRAGQYYGYTF
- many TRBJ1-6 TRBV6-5 TGTGCCAGCAGTTTTTCCTCCTCACAGGGTTCCTCCTATAATTCACCCCTCCACTTT CASSFSSSQGSSYNSPLHF
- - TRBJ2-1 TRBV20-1 TGCAGTGCTATTCCGGGTGGGAGTAGGTCCTACAATGAGCAGTTCTTC CSAIPGGSRSYNEQFF
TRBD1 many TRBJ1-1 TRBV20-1 TGCAGTGCCTGGACAGGGGCGGGAGTGAACACTGAAGCTTTCTTT CSAWTGAGVNTEAFF
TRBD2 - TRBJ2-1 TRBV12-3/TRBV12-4 TGTGCCAGCAGTTTATCCCGTGGTAGCGGGACCCTCTACAATGAGCAGTTCTTC CASSLSRGSGTLYNEQFF
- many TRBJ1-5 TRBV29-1 TGCAGCGTACGACACGGCGATCAGCCCCAGCATTTT CSVRHGDQPQHF
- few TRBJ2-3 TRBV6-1 TGTGCCAGCAGCCACAGTTCAGGGGAGCCGGGAGATACGCAGTATTTT CASSHSSGEPGDTQYF
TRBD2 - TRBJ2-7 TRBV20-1 TGCAGTGCTAGAGGACTAGCGGGGACGTACAATGAGCAGTACTTC CSARGLAGTYNEQYF
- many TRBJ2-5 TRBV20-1 TGCAGTGCACCGGTCTACCGGGGGGAGACCCAGTACTTC CSAPVYRGETQYF
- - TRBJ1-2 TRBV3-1 TGTGCCAGCAGTCCAGGGGTCCCCCTTGGCTACACCTTC CASSPGVPLGYTF
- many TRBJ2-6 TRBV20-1 TGCAGTGCTAGAGATCCTCGGGCAGGGGCCAACGTCCTGACTTTC CSARDPRAGANVLTF
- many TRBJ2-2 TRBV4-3 TGCGCCAGCAGCGAAAGAACGAGGACAGCGAACACCGGGGAGCTGTTTTTT CASSERTRTANTGELFF
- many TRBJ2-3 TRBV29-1 TGCAGCGTTGAAGAGGTCAACAGTTTGACAGATACGCAGTATTTT CSVEEVNSLTDTQYF
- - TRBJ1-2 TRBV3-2 TGTGCCAGCAGCCAACCCCCAGAAACACCCAGGGGGCAATTAGCAACCGTTTCTGGCTACACCTTC CASSQPPETPRGQLATVSGYTF
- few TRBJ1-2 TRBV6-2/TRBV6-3 TGTGCCAGCAGTCTACGTAACTATGGCTACACCTTC CASSLRNYGYTF
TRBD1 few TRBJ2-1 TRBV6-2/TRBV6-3 TGTGCCAGCAGTTACGCCGACAGGGGAAGCTCCTACAATGAGCAGTTCTTC CASSYADRGSSYNEQFF
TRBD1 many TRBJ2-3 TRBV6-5 TGTGCCAGCAGCGGGACAGCCACAGATACGCAGTATTTT CASSGTATDTQYF
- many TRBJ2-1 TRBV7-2 TGTGCCAGCAGCCCCACTGGGGGTTGGGACTCCTACAATGAGCAGTTCTTC CASSPTGGWDSYNEQFF
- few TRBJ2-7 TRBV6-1 TGTGCCAGCAGTGAACTGCCGGGCCCCCTGTACGAGCAGTACTTC CASSELPGPLYEQYF
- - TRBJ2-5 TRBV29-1 TGCAGCGTTTCCCGGTTGGCCAGGGGCGAGACCCAGTACTTC CSVSRLARGETQYF
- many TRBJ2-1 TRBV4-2 TGTGCCAGCAGCCAAGATAGAGGCGGTCCGCCTTACAATGAGCAGTTCTTC CASSQDRGGPPYNEQFF
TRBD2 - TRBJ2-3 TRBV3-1 TGTGCCAGCAGCCAACCAGCGGGACTAGCGGGGGCAGATACGCAGTATTTT CASSQPAGLAGADTQYF
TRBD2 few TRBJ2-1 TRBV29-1 TGCAGCGCTACGGGGGGTCCCAATAGCTCCTACAATGAGCAGTTCTTC CSATGGPNSSYNEQFF
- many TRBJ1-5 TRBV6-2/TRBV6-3 TGTGCCAGCAGTTATTTGGCCTTCAATCAGCCCCAGCATTTT CASSYLAFNQPQHF
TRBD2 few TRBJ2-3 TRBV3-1 TGTGCCAGCAGCCAAGATCCCCTAGCGGGGGGATTAGATACGCAGTATTTT CASSQDPLAGGLDTQYF
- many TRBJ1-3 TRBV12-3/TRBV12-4 TGTGCCAGCCGGGGGATCGCTGGAAACACCATATATTTT CASRGIAGNTIYF
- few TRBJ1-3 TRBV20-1 TGCAGTGCTAGGGACGGATTCAGAAACACCATATATTTT CSARDGFRNTIYF
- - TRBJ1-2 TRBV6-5 TGTGCCAGCAGCGGAGTCGGGCTAGGAGGCTACACCTTC CASSGVGLGGYTF
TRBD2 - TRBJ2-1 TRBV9 TGTGCCAGCAGCGTAACCGGGGGGGCCAGTGAGCAGTTCTTC CASSVTGGASEQFF
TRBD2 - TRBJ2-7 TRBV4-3 TGCGCCAGCAGCCAATCTTGGACTAGCACCTACGAGCAGTACTTC CASSQSWTSTYEQYF
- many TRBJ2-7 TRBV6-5 TGTGCCAGCAGTCTGAGTCGGGCAGCCGGCTACGAGCAGTACTTC CASSLSRAAGYEQYF
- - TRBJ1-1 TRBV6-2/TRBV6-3 TGTGCCAGCAGTTCAACCATACCGGAGATCTGGGGATTT CASSSTIPEIWGF
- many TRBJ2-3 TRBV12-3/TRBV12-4 TGTGCCAGCAGTTCCAGGTGGGGGCTAGCAGATACGCAGTATTTT CASSSRWGLADTQYF
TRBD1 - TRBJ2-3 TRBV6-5 TGTGCCAGCAGTTACGGACAGGGGGTAGATACGCAGTATTTT CASSYGQGVDTQYF
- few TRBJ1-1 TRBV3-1 TGTGCCAGCAGCCAAGTCACAGAGACCACTGAAGCTTTCTTT CASSQVTETTEAFF
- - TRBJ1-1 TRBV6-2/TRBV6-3 TGTGCCAGCAGTTACTCTCAGGAGAACACTGAAGCTTTCTTT CASSYSQENTEAFF
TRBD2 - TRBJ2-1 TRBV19 TGTGCCAGTAGTAACCCCTGGACTAGCGGGGGGGTATCCAATGAGCAGTTCTTC CASSNPWTSGGVSNEQFF
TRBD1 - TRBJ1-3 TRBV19 TGTGCCAGTAGTCTGGGACAGGGGGCTGCTGGAAACACCATATATTTT CASSLGQGAAGNTIYF
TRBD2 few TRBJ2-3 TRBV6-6 TGTGCCAGCAGTCTAAGCGGGGGGGCAGGGAATACGCAGTATTTT CASSLSGGAGNTQYF
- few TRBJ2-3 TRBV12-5 TGTGCTAGTGGTTTGGTGCGAGACGGGAGCCCCACCACAGATACGCAGTATTTT CASGLVRDGSPTTDTQYF
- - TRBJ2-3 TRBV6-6 TGTGCCAGCAGTTACGACGACAGCAGCACAGATACGCAGTATTTT CASSYDDSSTDTQYF
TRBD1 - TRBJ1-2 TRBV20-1 TGCAGTGCTAGCTCGACAGGGGAAGGCTATGGCTACACCTTC CSASSTGEGYGYTF
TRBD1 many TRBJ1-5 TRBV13 TGTGCCAGCAGCTCCTCTGGACGACAGGGGATAAGGAATCAGCCCCAGCATTTT CASSSSGRQGIRNQPQHF
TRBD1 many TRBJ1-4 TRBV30 TGTGCCTCGTCGGGACAGGGACGTCTAAATGAAAAACTGTTTTTT CASSGQGRLNEKLFF
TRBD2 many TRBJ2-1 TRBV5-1 TGCGCCAGCAGCTTGACCTCCGGGACTAGCGGGTTCTGGTGGTTCTTC CASSLTSGTSGFWWFF
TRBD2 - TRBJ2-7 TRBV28 TGTGCCAGCGGTCGACTAGCGTTACACTACGAGCAGTACTTC CASGRLALHYEQYF
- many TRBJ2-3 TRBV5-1 TGCGCCAGCAGCTTGGATGGCAGAAGCACAGATACGCAGTATTTT CASSLDGRSTDTQYF
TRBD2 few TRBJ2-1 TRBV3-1 TGTGCCAGCAGCCATCCAGGTGCGGGGGGGCGGAATGAGCAGTTCTTC CASSHPGAGGRNEQFF
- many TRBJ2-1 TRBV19 TGTGCCAGTAGTATGGCTCCGGCAGGGCGACACAATGAGCAGTTCTTC CASSMAPAGRHNEQFF
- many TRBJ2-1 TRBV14 TGTGCCAGCAGCCAAGACAATGAGCAGTTCTTC CASSQDNEQFF
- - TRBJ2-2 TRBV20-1 TGCAGTGCTAGGCTGCCGGGGGTCACCGGGGAGCTGTTTTTT CSARLPGVTGELFF
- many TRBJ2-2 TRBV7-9 TGTGCCAGCAGCTCCGTCGGGGGTGCCACCGGGGAGCTGTTTTTT CASSSVGGATGELFF
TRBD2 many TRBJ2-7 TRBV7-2 TGTGCCAGCAGGCTAGCGGGGGGCGGTAGCTCCTACGAGCAGTACTTC CASRLAGGGSSYEQYF
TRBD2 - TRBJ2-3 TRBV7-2 TGTGCCAGCAGCTTAGCCGGGGGGCTAGCGGGCGATACGCAGTATTTT CASSLAGGLAGDTQYF